One and the same sample provided the 32 T cell receptor beta chains below, sequenced in a study of T cells after yellow fever vaccination. MiXCR was run by TCRdb on the 5' RACE reads, yielding one entry per CDR3 protein. The sample carries 100,000 to 150,000 distinct CDR3 sequences, about 7.4% recorded once. The material sequenced was CD4+ T cells sorted from PBMCs, taken 9 to 10 days after the first yellow fever vaccination. The receptors shown here come from a man younger than 35 who received the YFV17D yellow fever vaccine.

This clonotype was counted at least ten times. The gene calls are TRBV5-5 and TRBJ2-7; 7 nucleotides align to TRBD2. Per the germline V gene, CDR1 is SGHKS and CDR2 is YYEKEE (reference sequence). CDR3 size: 14 residues. With 1 base clipped from V and 6 bases from J, the junction kept 7 bases outside the gene matches. CDR3 sequence (DNA): TGTGCCAGCAGCTTGCAGGAAGGGAGGGGCGAGCAGTACGTC. Protein sequence: CASSLQEGRGEQYV.

This clonotype was recorded many times. The chain has TRBV12-3 or TRBV12-4 and TRBJ1-1; no clear D. V gave up 5 bases and J gave up 4 bases, with 11 bases separating them. The CDR3 is 13 residues long. CDR3 bases: TGTGCCAGCAGTGGCCAGGCGCGCACTGAAGCTTTCTTT. The encoded protein is CASSGQARTEAFF.

This clonotype was observed many times. This chain connects TRBV4-3 to TRBJ2-3; 8 bases are shared with TRBD2. In germline, CDR1 is LGHNA, CDR2 YSLEER. The CDR3 covers 16 residues. V was clipped by 4 bases and J by 5 bases; unmatched bases: 11. The CDR3 region is CASSRKGSGGEDTQYF. The CDR3 region has the DNA TGCGCCAGCAGCCGCAAAGGGTCCGGGGGGGAAGATACGCAGTATTTT.

This clonotype was recorded at least ten times. The chain combines TRBV7-2 with TRBJ2-1; 7 bases are a match to TRBD1. This CDR3 region has 13 residues. V shed 7 bases, J shed 5 bases, and the junction held 5 bases outside the gene matches. The V gene's germline CDR1 is SGHTA and CDR2 FQGNSA. This CDR3 reads CASTPDRNNEQFF. The DNA for the CDR3 is TGTGCCAGCACCCCGGACAGGAACAATGAGCAGTTCTTC.

This clonotype was detected ten times or more. The V and J genes are TRBV5-1 and TRBJ1-5; 8 bases are a match to TRBD1. The CDR3 has 15 residues. With 3 bases clipped from V and 0 bases from J, the junction kept 2 bases outside the gene matches. The germline CDR1 and CDR2 sequences are SGHRS and YFSETQ. The CDR3 loop reads CASSSTGDSNQPQHF. In DNA, the CDR3 is TGCGCCAGCAGCTCGACAGGGGATAGCAATCAGCCCCAGCATTTT. The full variable domain, its missing parts supplied by reference TRBV5-1 and TRBJ1-5, is KAGVTQTPRYLIKTRGQQVTLSCSPISGHRSVSWYQQTPGQGLQFLFEYFSETQRNKGNFPGRFSGRQFSNSRSEMNVSTLELGDSALYLCASSSTGDSNQPQHFGDGTRLSIL.

Comment on this clonotype: A single base separates this from a much larger clone, so it may be a read error. This chain connects TRBV5-1 to TRBJ2-3, with D possibly TRBD1 on 6 matching bases. CDR3 length equals 15 residues. With 2 bases removed from V and 5 bases from J, the gap between germline ends came to 15 bases. The germline V gene has CDR1 SGHRS and CDR2 YFSETQ. Here the CDR3 reads CASSFVAVRGDTQYF. CDR3 coding DNA: TGCGCCAGCAGCTTCGTGGCGGTCAGGGGAGATACGCAGTATTTT.

There are many counts of this clonotype. V usage is TRBV6-5 and J usage is TRBJ1-6; no firm D call. V was shortened by 2 bases and J by 7 bases, with 6 bases between the two germline ends. The CDR3 runs to 13 residues. Per germline, CDR1 MNHEY and CDR2 SVGAGI. In DNA form, the CDR3 reads TGTGCCAGCAGTTACGACGAGAATTCACCCCTCCACTTT. Its translation: CASSYDENSPLHF.

This clonotype was seen at least ten times. In DNA form, the CDR3 reads TGTGCCAGCAGTTTGGGGCCTGAGACCCAGTACTTC. It yields the protein CASSLGPETQYF. The genes are TRBV12-3 or TRBV12-4 and TRBJ2-5, with D possibly being TRBD1 (5 bases). V was shortened by 3 bases and J by 5 bases, with 7 bases between the two germline ends. The CDR3 loop spans 12 amino acids.

At least ten counts were recorded for this clonotype. This chain links TRBV7-2 with TRBJ2-1; D is unresolved. Per the germline V gene, CDR1 is SGHTA and CDR2 is FQGNSA. The germline V and J ends were trimmed by 5 bases and 5 bases, with 16 bases remaining between them. The CDR3 loop spans 15 amino acids. CDR3 nucleotide sequence: TGTGCCAGCAGCCCAATCGCATGGGCTGACAATGAGCAGTTCTTC. As protein: CASSPIAWADNEQFF.

The sample holds many counts of this clonotype. This sequence joins TRBV14 and TRBJ2-5; D may be TRBD2 (5 bases). The V gene's germline CDR1 is SGHDN and CDR2 FVKESK. CDR3 length: 13 amino acids. Deletions cut 1 base from V and 12 bases from J, with 15 bases between. The CDR3 sequence is CASSQAEGGREYF. The CDR3 nucleotides are TGTGCCAGCAGCCAAGCCGAGGGTGGCCGGGAGTACTTC.

This clonotype was recorded many times. This chain links TRBV7-9 with TRBJ2-5; D is uncertain. There are 13 residues in the CDR3. The V and J ends lost 3 bases and 0 bases respectively, with 5 bases between them. In germline, CDR1 is SEHNR, CDR2 FQNEAQ (reference sequence). CDR3 region: CASSFPDQETQYF. In DNA, the CDR3 is TGTGCCAGCAGCTTCCCCGACCAAGAGACCCAGTACTTC. The full variable domain, completed using reference TRBV7-9 and TRBJ2-5, is DTGVSQNPRHKITKRGQNVTFRCDPISEHNRLYWYRQTLGQGPEFLTYFQNEAQLEKSRLLSDRFSAERPKGSFSTLEIQRTEQGDSAMYLCASSFPDQETQYFGPGTRLLVL.

This clonotype has at least ten counts. The genes are TRBV4-3 and TRBJ2-1; weak D call: TRBD2 (5 bases). Germline CDR1 reads LGHNA; CDR2 reads YSLEER. The CDR3 runs to 16 residues. V was trimmed by 0 bases and J by 4 bases, leaving 13 bases between them. For the CDR3, the DNA is TGCGCCAGCAGCCAAGAACTAGGATGGTCGTACAATGAGCAGTTCTTC. Its protein product is CASSQELGWSYNEQFF.

This clonotype was observed many times. The chain couples TRBV7-2 to TRBJ2-5; unclear D gene. Germline lookup yields CDR1 SGHTA and CDR2 FQGNSA. This CDR3 is 14 amino acids long. Trimming took off 5 bases at V and 4 bases at J, with 14 bases between the two ends. The DNA of the CDR3 is TGTGCCAGCAGCAAGATGAGGCTTTTAGAGACCCAGTACTTC. Amino acid sequence: CASSKMRLLETQYF.

The V call is TRBV6-5, the J call TRBJ1-6; no clear D gene. The germline gives CDR1 MNHEY, CDR2 SVGAGI. The CDR3 loop spans 16 amino acids. Trimming took off 2 bases at V and 9 bases at J, with 17 bases between the two ends. CDR3 protein: CASSYGAEPSFSPLHF. The CDR3, as DNA: TGTGCCAGCAGTTACGGAGCAGAGCCCTCGTTTTCACCCCTCCACTTT.

This clonotype has at least ten counts. This sequence joins TRBV7-2 and TRBJ2-3, with 9 bases fitting TRBD2. Germline CDR1 and CDR2: SGHTA and FQGNSA. V gave up 5 bases and J gave up 0 bases; unmatched junction bases: 6. The CDR3 consists of 16 residues. The DNA for the CDR3 is TGTGCCAGCAGCCAGCGGGGGGACATTAGCACAGATACGCAGTATTTT. This sequence encodes CASSQRGDISTDTQYF.

A few counts support this clonotype. The chain employs TRBV5-1 and TRBJ2-1; D uncertain. CDR3 size: 13 residues. Germline CDR1 reads SGHRS; CDR2 reads YFSETQ. With 0 bases removed from V and 9 bases from J, the gap between germline ends came to 10 bases. This CDR3 reads CASSLGAAGEQFF. CDR3 in DNA: TGCGCCAGCAGCTTGGGGGCAGCCGGTGAGCAGTTCTTC.

This clonotype showed up many times. The chain has TRBV2 and TRBJ1-1; the D gene is possibly TRBD1 (6 bases). This CDR3 is built from 13 residues. CDR1 is SNHLY and CDR2 is FYNNEI in the germline V gene. With 6 bases removed from V and 2 bases from J, the gap between germline ends came to 10 bases. The CDR3 DNA reads TGTGCCAGCAGGTTACAGGGTAACACTGAAGCTTTCTTT. Its protein product is CASRLQGNTEAFF.

There are many counts of this clonotype. The chain has TRBV11-2 and TRBJ2-2; the D gene is possibly TRBD1 (5 bases). Between the trimmed V and J ends, which lost 5 bases and 7 bases, there was a span of 20 bases. CDR1 and CDR2 from the germline V gene are SGHAT and FQNNGV. This CDR3 region has 16 residues. CDR3 in DNA: TGTGCCAGCAGCGGCCTCCGGGCAGGGCGCGACGGGGAGCTGTTTTTT. As protein: CASSGLRAGRDGELFF.

This clonotype has at least ten counts. The V gene is TRBV15, the J gene TRBJ2-5; the match to TRBD1 covers 9 bases. This CDR3 has 16 residues. The germline gives CDR1 LNHNV, CDR2 YYDKDF (reference sequence). Trimming cost V 0 bases and J 2 bases; bases outside gene matches: 4. This CDR3 reads CATSRDPQGAQETQYF. The CDR3 nucleotides are TGTGCCACCAGCAGAGATCCACAGGGGGCACAAGAGACCCAGTACTTC.

Only a few counts were recorded for this clonotype. The chain is built from TRBV5-1 and TRBJ1-1; tentatively, D is TRBD1 (5 bases). Trimming cost V 4 bases and J 3 bases, with 10 bases left between them. Germline V CDR1 and CDR2: SGHRS, YFSETQ. The CDR3 is 13 amino acids. The DNA of the CDR3 is TGCGCCAGCAGCGGGGACCAACACACTGAAGCTTTCTTT. This codes for CASSGDQHTEAFF. The whole variable domain, remainder taken from reference TRBV5-1 and TRBJ1-1, is KAGVTQTPRYLIKTRGQQVTLSCSPISGHRSVSWYQQTPGQGLQFLFEYFSETQRNKGNFPGRFSGRQFSNSRSEMNVSTLELGDSALYLCASSGDQHTEAFFGQGTRLTVV.

This clonotype was observed many times. The rearrangement joins TRBV25-1 to TRBJ2-1, with 8 nucleotides matching TRBD2. Per the germline V gene, CDR1 is MGHDK and CDR2 is SYGVNS. The CDR3 extends over 14 amino acids. V was pared by 6 bases and J by 6 bases, with 7 bases of the junction left unmatched. The CDR3 DNA reads as TGTGCCAGCAGACCGGGGGGACTAGTCAATGAGCAGTTCTTC. Amino acid sequence: CASRPGGLVNEQFF.

This clonotype has a count of ten or more. In nucleotides, the CDR3 is TGCGCCTCCAGCAGGGATGCTAGCGGTGGGGCCAACGTCCTGACTTTC. This gives the protein CASSRDASGGANVLTF. This chain uses TRBV5-1 with TRBJ2-6; 7 positions agree with TRBD2. Trimming at V came to 10 bases and at J to 3 bases, leaving 13 bases not matched to a gene. Germline assignment: CDR1 SGHRS and CDR2 YFSETQ. The CDR3 is made up of 16 amino acids.

This clonotype was counted at least ten times. This chain links TRBV11-2 with TRBJ2-3; 7 bases are a match to TRBD2. Germline lookup yields CDR1 SGHAT and CDR2 FQNNGV. Unmatched junction bases numbered 7, after V lost 4 bases and J lost 6 bases. The length of the CDR3 is 14 residues. The CDR3 nucleotides are TGTGCCAGCAGCTCCTGGGACTATCGGGATACGCAGTATTTT. This sequence encodes CASSSWDYRDTQYF.

A word on this clonotype: The junction does not match germline at one end; this may be a read error. The chain has TRBV7-9 and TRBJ2-4; D ambiguous. The germline V gene has CDR1 SEHNR and CDR2 FQNEAQ (reference sequence). The CDR3 contains 16 residues. CDR3 nucleotide sequence: TGTGCCATCAGCCCCAGGCTCTTACTAGCCAAAAACATTCAGTACTTC. Its translation: CAISPRLLLAKNIQYF.

This clonotype was counted at least ten times. The V gene is TRBV5-1, the J gene TRBJ2-7; no definite D call. The CDR3 runs to 13 residues. Germline V gene lookup returns CDR1 SGHRS and CDR2 YFSETQ. The ends were cut back, 7 bases at V and 0 bases at J, with 11 bases in the middle. DNA for the CDR3: TGCGCCAGCTCCTTCCAGGTCTCCTACGAGCAGTACTTC. It is translated as CASSFQVSYEQYF.

This clonotype was recorded many times. The chain couples TRBV6-6 to TRBJ2-3; 8 bases agree with TRBD2. From germline, CDR1 is MNHNY and CDR2 SVGAGI (reference sequence). The junction had 3 bases not matched to a gene; V was cut back by 5 bases and J by 11 bases. CDR3 length equals 11 residues. The CDR3 loop reads CASSQRGGQYF. The CDR3 DNA reads TGTGCCAGCAGTCAACGGGGGGGGCAGTATTTT.

This clonotype has a count of ten or more. The chain recombines TRBV20-1 with TRBJ2-3; D perhaps matches TRBD1 (6 bases). The CDR3 is made up of 14 amino acids. Deletions cut 3 bases from V and 1 base from J, with 11 bases between. CDR1 is DFQATT and CDR2 is SNEGSKA in the germline V gene (reference sequence). CDR3 protein: CSASEGVGTDTQYF. As DNA, the CDR3 is TGCAGTGCTAGTGAGGGGGTGGGCACAGATACGCAGTATTTT.

At least ten counts were recorded for this clonotype. V is TRBV7-9 and J is TRBJ1-1; maybe TRBD1 (6 bases). The germline CDR1 and CDR2 sequences are SEHNR and FQNEAQ (reference sequence). The CDR3 is 12 amino acids. The V gene lost 5 bases and the J gene lost 5 bases, with 9 bases spanning the gap. CDR3 in DNA: TGTGCCAGCAGCCCCGGACAGACTGAAGCTTTCTTT. It yields the protein CASSPGQTEAFF.

This clonotype was counted ten times or more. The V and J genes are TRBV6-2 or TRBV6-3 and TRBJ2-5; 8 bases map to TRBD1. V trimming: 4 bases; J trimming: 4 bases; junction bases outside the gene matches: 5. Germline V gene sequence: CDR1 MNHEY, CDR2 SVGEGT. This CDR3 comprises 14 residues. DNA of the CDR3: TGTGCCAGCAGTTCTGGCAGGGGGCCAGAGACCCAGTACTTC. It encodes CASSSGRGPETQYF.

Concerning this clonotype: This may be a read error: a much more frequent sequence differs by one nucleotide. The CDR3 loop reads CATSDRTGQPRQFF. Here the CDR3 DNA reads TGTGCCACCAGTGACCGGACAGGCCAACCTCGTCAGTTCTTC. V gene TRBV24-1 combines with J gene TRBJ2-1, with TRBD1 matching over 7 bases. CDR1 and CDR2 from the germline V gene are KGHDR and SFDVKD. Losses at the gene ends were 4 bases for V and 13 bases for J; bases not matched to a gene: 12. This CDR3 is built from 14 residues.

Ten or more counts support this clonotype. The V gene is TRBV9, the J gene TRBJ2-5, with D uncertain. The V and J ends lost 0 bases and 5 bases respectively, with 8 bases between them. Germline values: CDR1 SGDLS, CDR2 YYNGEE. The CDR3 covers 13 residues. The CDR3: CASSVGVLETQYF. CDR3 DNA sequence: TGTGCCAGCAGCGTAGGAGTTCTGGAGACCCAGTACTTC. Full variable domain (rest looked up from reference TRBV9 and TRBJ2-5): DSGVTQTPKHLITATGQRVTLRCSPRSGDLSVYWYQQSLDQGLQFLIQYYNGEERAKGNILERFSAQQFPDLHSELNLSSLELGDSALYFCASSVGVLETQYFGPGTRLLVL.

The chain employs TRBV28 and TRBJ1-2; 11 bases match TRBD1. Germline V gene lookup returns CDR1 MDHEN and CDR2 SYDVKM. J lost 14 bases, V lost 4 bases, and 12 bases had no gene match. There are 14 residues in the CDR3. CDR3 amino acids: CASSYRRTGGIPTF. Written as DNA, the CDR3 is TGTGCCAGCAGTTACCGGCGGACAGGGGGCATCCCGACCTTC.